These T cell receptor beta chains were read from a single sample in a study of cytomegalovirus exposure and HLA in healthy donors. Clones were read by immunoSEQ multiplex PCR, and TCRdb kept only the in-frame ones, dropping some. The data contain about 120,000 clones, 70% to 85% of them seen just once; the ten biggest clones take up around 6.6%. Sequenced input: PBMCs. The origin of the receptors is a man younger than 40 in good health and CMV-seropositive. CDR3s include the opening cysteine and the closing phenylalanine or tryptophan. A D gene is named only where the DNA matches it firmly. Some rows mark clone size as missing; the rest say once, few, many or name a class of expanded clone.

.	TRBV7-9	TRBD1	TRBJ2-4	CASSPTPGQGSLAKNIQYF	TGTGCCAGCAGCCCGACCCCGGGACAGGGGTCTTTAGCCAAAAACATTCAGTACTTC
.	TRBV6-4	TRBD1	TRBJ1-1	CASSPSYDRVGTEAFF	TGTGCCAGCAGTCCCTCCTATGACAGGGTGGGCACTGAAGCTTTCTTT
.	TRBV27	TRBD1	TRBJ2-7	CASSLEPPGQGAYEQYF	TGTGCCAGCAGTTTAGAGCCCCCGGGACAGGGGGCCTACGAGCAGTACTTC
.	TRBV30	TRBD1	TRBJ2-7	CAWSQGTGYEQYF	TGTGCCTGGAGTCAGGGGACAGGCTACGAGCAGTACTTC
.	TRBV2	.	TRBJ2-7	CASSARSYEQYF	TGTGCCAGCAGTGCGCGGTCCTACGAGCAGTACTTC
.	TRBV1	.	TRBJ1-4	CTSSQEHRRRTPDEKLFF	TGCACCAGCAGCCAAGAGCATAGGCGGAGAACGCCCGATGAAAAACTGTTTTTT
.	TRBV11-3	.	TRBJ1-2	CASSARDRGYTF	TGTGCCAGCAGCGCCCGGGATAGGGGCTACACCTTC
.	TRBV14	.	TRBJ1-2	CASSQDPVLYGYTF	TGTGCCAGCAGCCAAGATCCAGTGCTCTATGGCTACACCTTC
.	TRBV29-1	.	TRBJ2-6	CSGWGSHSGANVLTF	TGCAGCGGATGGGGCTCACACTCTGGGGCCAACGTCCTGACTTTC
.	TRBV30	.	TRBJ2-7	CAWSLVENPFEQYF	TGTGCCTGGAGCCTAGTGGAAAACCCCTTCGAGCAGTACTTC
.	TRBV11-3	.	TRBJ1-1	CASSPLDGFLYTEAFF	TGTGCCAGCAGCCCCCTAGACGGGTTCTTATACACTGAAGCTTTCTTT
.	TRBV11-2	.	TRBJ1-2	CAPFLRRDYGYTF	TGTGCCCCTTTTTTACGGAGAGACTATGGCTACACCTTC
.	TRBV6-4	TRBD1	TRBJ2-1	CASSSGTGVYNEQFF	TGTGCCAGCAGTTCCGGGACAGGGGTCTACAATGAGCAGTTCTTC
.	TRBV5-5	.	TRBJ1-1	CASSSTGAMNTEAFF	TGTGCCAGCAGCTCCACAGGAGCTATGAACACTGAAGCTTTCTTT
.	TRBV5-1	.	TRBJ1-4	CASSLLGSNEKLFF	TGCGCCAGCAGCTTGCTAGGTTCTAATGAAAAACTGTTTTTT
.	TRBV19	TRBD2	TRBJ2-1	CASSVRVTSGGPNEQFF	TGTGCCAGTAGTGTACGGGTAACTAGCGGGGGGCCTAATGAGCAGTTCTTC
.	TRBV5-8	TRBD1	TRBJ1-4	CASSLGGQLNEKLFF	TGTGCCAGCAGCTTAGGGGGACAGTTAAACGAAAAACTGTTTTTT
.	TRBV9	TRBD1	TRBJ2-7	CASSLGTDLRSYEQYF	TGTGCCAGCAGCCTCGGGACAGACCTCCGTTCCTACGAGCAGTACTTC
.	TRBV2	.	TRBJ2-2	CASRIQTVGTGELFF	TGTGCCAGCAGAATACAGACAGTGGGGACCGGGGAGCTGTTTTTT
.	TRBV5-5	TRBD1	TRBJ2-7	CASSSPGGYVEQYF	TGTGCCAGCAGCTCCCCAGGGGGCTACGTCGAGCAGTACTTC
.	TRBV28	TRBD2	TRBJ2-1	CASSSASGGYLDEQFF	TGTGCCAGCAGTTCCGCTAGCGGGGGGTATTTAGATGAGCAGTTCTTC
.	TRBV6-1	.	TRBJ2-7	CATTGPNEQYF	TGTGCCACCACAGGGCCTAACGAGCAGTACTTC
few	TRBV12-5	.	TRBJ1-3	CASGPGGGYSGNTIYF	TGTGCTAGTGGTCCTGGCGGCGGCTACTCTGGAAACACCATATATTTT
once	TRBV13	.	TRBJ1-1	CASSFRTENTEAFF	TGTGCCAGCAGCTTCCGGACAGAAAACACTGAAGCTTTCTTT
few	TRBV5-1	TRBD1	TRBJ2-1	CASSLAQGTGLPKGNEQFF	TGCGCCAGCAGCTTGGCCCAAGGGACAGGACTTCCAAAGGGCAATGAGCAGTTCTTC
.	TRBV2	TRBD1	TRBJ2-7	CARRDREQNEQYF	TGTGCCCGCCGGGACAGGGAACAAAACGAGCAGTACTTC
.	TRBV29-1	TRBD1	TRBJ1-1	CSATTGNEAFF	TGCAGCGCTACGACAGGGAATGAAGCTTTCTTT
once	TRBV27	.	TRBJ2-7	CASGLDREYEQYF	TGTGCCAGCGGACTGGACAGAGAATACGAGCAGTACTTC
.	TRBV15	.	TRBJ2-5	CATSREHFQETQYF	TGTGCCACCAGCAGAGAGCACTTTCAAGAGACCCAGTACTTC
.	TRBV28	.	TRBJ2-7	CASSWVARSYEQYF	TGTGCCAGCAGTTGGGTAGCACGAAGCTACGAGCAGTACTTC
.	TRBV6-5	.	TRBJ2-6	CASKTSGANVLTF	TGTGCCAGCAAGACTTCTGGGGCCAACGTCCTGACTTTC
.	TRBV11-1	TRBD1	TRBJ2-2	CASSSRTGESRGFGELFF	TGTGCCAGCAGCTCTAGGACAGGGGAGAGCAGGGGATTCGGGGAGCTGTTTTTT
.	TRBV6-5	TRBD1	TRBJ2-7	CASSWDRGHEQYF	TGTGCCAGCAGCTGGGACAGGGGCCACGAGCAGTACTTC